The 27 T cell receptor beta chains in this list originate from one sample, sequenced in a study of neurological immune-mediated disorders. TCRdb reprocessed the 5' RACE reads via MiXCR and lists one record per CDR3 protein. The sample shows approximately 90,000 distinct CDR3 sequences, 3.5% of them seen only once. The material sequenced was PBMCs. These receptor sequences come from a woman younger than 30 with multiple sclerosis.

This clonotype was picked up a small number of times. The chain joins TRBV30 to TRBJ1-2; 10 bases map to TRBD1. The germline V gene encodes CDR1 GTSNPN and CDR2 SVGIG (reference sequence). This CDR3 is built from 16 residues. With 5 bases clipped from V and 7 bases from J, the junction kept 16 bases outside the gene matches. CDR3 sequence (DNA): TGTGCCTGGGCTTACCGGGACAGGGGATATTTGGGTGGCTACACCTTC. It specifies CAWAYRDRGYLGGYTF.

The sample holds a few counts of this clonotype. The chain couples TRBV20-1 to TRBJ1-5; possibly TRBD1 for D (6 bases). CDR1 is DFQATT, CDR2 SNEGSKA, per germline (reference sequence). The CDR3 runs to 16 residues. V gave up 0 bases and J gave up 2 bases, with 14 bases separating them. The CDR3 region is CSARDGGLRGNQPQHF. In nucleotides, the CDR3 is TGCAGTGCTAGAGATGGGGGGCTGAGGGGCAATCAGCCCCAGCATTTT.

The rearrangement links TRBV7-3 to TRBJ1-2, with a weak D call TRBD1 (6 bases). There are 14 residues in the CDR3. The V gene's germline CDR1 is SGHTA and CDR2 FQGTGA. V shed 5 bases and J shed 4 bases, with 14 bases lying between them. The CDR3: CASSPGGGGYGYTF. DNA of the CDR3: TGTGCCAGCAGCCCCGGAGGGGGAGGCTATGGCTACACCTTC.

This clonotype occurred many times. The chain recombines TRBV5-5 with TRBJ1-3; D is unclear. Germline V gives CDR1 SGHKS, CDR2 YYEKEE (reference sequence). V lost 4 bases to trimming and J lost 5 bases, with 10 bases between them. This CDR3 comprises 13 residues. This CDR3 reads CASSPDPRNTIYF. The CDR3 nucleotides are TGTGCCAGCAGCCCTGACCCCAGAAACACCATATATTTT.

This clonotype was recorded many times. The J gene is TRBJ2-3, the V gene TRBV20-1, with a weak D call TRBD2 (6 bases). V was clipped by 4 bases and J by 3 bases, with 17 bases between them. The CDR3 sequence is 15 residues long. CDR1 and CDR2 (germline): DFQATT, SNEGSKA (reference sequence). In DNA, the CDR3 is TGCAGTGCTATGGGACCCGGAGGGTCGACAGATACGCAGTATTTT. Translating gives CSAMGPGGSTDTQYF.

This clonotype has at least ten counts. The chain links TRBV6-5 to TRBJ2-5; TRBD2 matches at 10 bases. Trimming cost V 7 bases and J 3 bases; bases outside gene matches: 11. Germline CDR1 is MNHEY and CDR2 is SVGAGI. This CDR3 has 16 amino acids. The DNA of the CDR3 is TGTGCCAGCACCAAAGCTAGCGGGGGTCTTAAAGAGACCCAGTACTTC. Amino acid sequence: CASTKASGGLKETQYF.

This clonotype was seen more than once but under ten times. This rearrangement joins TRBV6-2 or TRBV6-3 to TRBJ2-1; no clear D gene. CDR3 length: 11 amino acids. Trimming pared 5 bases from V and 8 bases from J, leaving 7 bases between. Germline CDR1 reads MNHEY; CDR2 reads SVGEGT. CDR3 bases: TGTGCCAGCAGTCGCCGCGATGAGCAGTTCTTC. Its protein is CASSRRDEQFF.

This clonotype was found many times. V gene TRBV20-1 combines with J gene TRBJ2-5, with 9 bases that match TRBD1. The germline V gene has CDR1 DFQATT and CDR2 SNEGSKA (reference sequence). The CDR3 loop spans 15 amino acids. V shed 3 bases and J 4 bases; nucleotides not matched to a gene: 9. The CDR3 DNA is TGCAGTGCTAGGAGCCCGACAGGGGGTTTAGAGACCCAGTACTTC. Amino acids: CSARSPTGGLETQYF.

This clonotype was seen repeatedly, ten times or more. The genes are TRBV12-3 or TRBV12-4 and TRBJ1-5, with D possibly matching TRBD1 (6 bases). Trimming shortened V by 6 bases and J by 7 bases, and 22 bases separated the two germline ends. CDR3 size: 16 residues. The CDR3 DNA sequence: TGTGCCAGCAGCCCAGGCGGGGGCGCGGGGGGACAGCCCCAGCATTTT. Its translation is CASSPGGGAGGQPQHF.

This clonotype was recorded at least ten times. V and J are TRBV12-3 or TRBV12-4 and TRBJ2-2; D remains unclear. Deletions cut 6 bases from V and 10 bases from J, with 9 bases between. The CDR3 contains 11 residues. The CDR3 DNA reads TGTGCCAGCAGCAACCCACAGGAGCTGTTTTTT. Translation gives CASSNPQELFF.

This clonotype was picked up a small number of times. The chain couples TRBV12-3 or TRBV12-4 to TRBJ1-5; D might be TRBD1 (6 bases). V lost 6 bases, J lost 1 base, and 13 bases lay in between. The CDR3 length is 15 residues. This CDR3 reads CASRRGDTSNQPQHF. The CDR3 DNA is TGTGCCAGCAGGCGAGGGGACACGAGCAATCAGCCCCAGCATTTT.

By frequency in the sample, this clonotype is medium-sized. The chain couples TRBV29-1 to TRBJ1-2; D is unclear. Trimming shortened V by 7 bases and J by 2 bases, and 14 bases separated the two germline ends. CDR3 size: 13 residues. Germline CDR1 SQVTM, CDR2 ANQGSEA. CDR3 nucleotides: TGCAGCGCCGGGGTGGGGTGGAACTATGGCTACACCTTC. Translation: CSAGVGWNYGYTF.

There are many counts of this clonotype. The chain is built from TRBV7-8 and TRBJ2-7; tentatively, D is TRBD2 (5 bases). CDR1 SGHVS and CDR2 FQNEAQ come from the germline V gene. V was pared by 5 bases and J by 4 bases, with 24 bases between. This CDR3 region has 17 residues. As DNA, the CDR3 is TGTGCCAGCAGCCGACCTCGGGAATACCGGGTGGAGTACGAGCAGTACTTC. Its translation: CASSRPREYRVEYEQYF.

Regarding this clonotype: Since a much larger clone is just one base distant, this may be a read error. The V gene is TRBV6-2 or TRBV6-3, the J gene TRBJ2-7, with D perhaps matching TRBD1 or TRBD2 (5 bases each). V was shortened by 10 bases and J by 5 bases, with 9 bases between the two germline ends. The CDR3 consists of 10 residues. Per the germline V gene, CDR1 is MNHEY and CDR2 is SVGEGT. CDR3: CATGRHEQYF. Written as DNA, the CDR3 is TGTGCCACGGGGCGCCACGAGCAGTACTTC.

This clonotype was recorded at least ten times. The CDR3 sequence: CASSPLGSDRSHSPLHF. The CDR3 nucleotides are TGCGCCAGCAGCCCTCTGGGTTCGGACCGAAGTCATTCACCCCTCCACTTT. The chain has TRBV5-1 and TRBJ1-6; D gene unclear. Germline V CDR1 and CDR2: SGHRS, YFSETQ. Trimming stripped 4 bases from V and 8 bases from J, with 22 bases between. The CDR3 contains 17 residues.

This clonotype appeared many times. The V and J genes are TRBV29-1 and TRBJ1-2; D is possibly TRBD1 (5 bases). Trimming took off 3 bases at V and 6 bases at J, with 14 bases between the two ends. The CDR3 has 13 amino acids. Per germline, CDR1 SQVTM and CDR2 ANQGSEA. CDR3 sequence: CSVDPSGNDGYTF. The CDR3 nucleotides read TGCAGCGTTGACCCTTCAGGGAATGATGGCTACACCTTC.

This clonotype was observed at least ten times. J is TRBJ2-2 and V is TRBV24-1; 8 bases align to TRBD2. J lost 5 bases, V lost 1 base, and 5 bases had no gene match. The germline V gene encodes CDR1 KGHDR and CDR2 SFDVKD. The CDR3 spans 16 residues. The CDR3 sequence is CATSDLKRELTGELFF. CDR3 nucleotides: TGTGCCACCAGTGATTTAAAGCGGGAGCTTACCGGGGAGCTGTTTTTT.

This clonotype has a count of ten or more. The V gene is TRBV5-1, the J gene TRBJ2-2, with 7 bases lining up with TRBD1. J lost 6 bases, V lost 6 bases, and 5 bases had no gene match. Germline CDR1 is SGHRS and CDR2 is YFSETQ. This CDR3 has 13 residues. The chain's CDR3 is CASKTGVPGELFF. The DNA for the CDR3 is TGCGCCAGCAAAACAGGGGTCCCCGGGGAGCTGTTTTTT.

This clonotype appeared many times. The chain combines TRBV5-1 with TRBJ2-1, with 7 bases lining up with TRBD2. Per germline, CDR1 SGHRS and CDR2 YFSETQ. The CDR3 length is 16 residues. J was trimmed by 2 bases and V by 0 bases; bases with no gene match: 5. The CDR3 DNA reads TGCGCCAGCAGCTTGGCCTCTAGCGGAACCTACAATGAGCAGTTCTTC. This sequence encodes CASSLASSGTYNEQFF.

Points on this clonotype: This may come from a read error, since a much larger clone is one base off. The V call is TRBV24-1, the J call TRBJ2-7; the D gene is possibly TRBD1 (6 bases). The V and J ends lost 11 bases and 1 base respectively, with 11 bases between them. CDR3 length: 12 residues. Germline CDR1 KGHDR, CDR2 SFDVKD. The DNA of the CDR3 is TGTGCCAACAGCCAGGGGTCCTACGAGCAGTACTTC. It translates to CANSQGSYEQYF.

This clonotype occurred many times. The rearrangement joins TRBV29-1 to TRBJ2-1; TRBD2 matches 11 bases. The germline V gene encodes CDR1 SQVTM and CDR2 ANQGSEA. The CDR3 sequence is 14 residues long. V trimming: 4 bases; J trimming: 9 bases; junction bases outside the gene matches: 8. CDR3 sequence reads: CSVVRLAGGGEQFF. CDR3 nucleotide sequence: TGCAGCGTTGTTCGTCTAGCGGGAGGTGGTGAGCAGTTCTTC.

There are a few counts of this clonotype. The V call is TRBV10-3, the J call TRBJ2-7, with TRBD2 identical over 8 bases. This CDR3 has 14 amino acids. Germline V gene sequence: CDR1 ENHRY, CDR2 SYGVKD. After removal of 6 bases from V and 1 base from J, the junction contained 5 bases not matched to a gene. In DNA, the CDR3 is TGTGCCATCAGACCGGGACTAGAATCCTACGAGCAGTACTTC. It codes for CAIRPGLESYEQYF.

This clonotype has ten or more counts. The chain recombines TRBV5-1 with TRBJ1-1; no clear D. Looked up from germline, CDR1 is SGHRS and CDR2 is YFSETQ. There are 13 residues in the CDR3. Between the trimmed V and J ends, which lost 1 base and 0 bases, there was a span of 4 bases. The CDR3 region has the DNA TGCGCCAGCAGCTTGAGAGTGAACACTGAAGCTTTCTTT. This sequence encodes CASSLRVNTEAFF.

There are many counts of this clonotype. The chain carries TRBV12-3 or TRBV12-4 and TRBJ2-7; 7 bases map to TRBD1. J lost 0 bases, V lost 6 bases, and 5 bases had no gene match. The CDR3 is 14 residues long. CDR3 DNA sequence: TGTGCCAGCAGCCGACAGGGCCGCTCCTACGAGCAGTACTTC. It is translated as CASSRQGRSYEQYF.

This clonotype turned up a few times. Being one base from a much bigger clone, this may be a read error. The gene calls are TRBV29-1 and TRBJ1-2; perhaps TRBD1 as D (6 bases). The CDR3 is made up of 13 amino acids. Germline CDR1 SQVTM, CDR2 ANQGSEA. The CDR3 here is CRAAAPGAHGYTF. For the CDR3, the DNA is TGCAGAGCCGCCGCCCCAGGGGCGCATGGCTACACCTTC.

The sample holds many counts of this clonotype. The genes are TRBV6-2 or TRBV6-3 and TRBJ2-1; D unclear. Germline V CDR1 and CDR2: MNHEY, SVGEGT. V lost 7 bases to trimming and J lost 9 bases, with 16 bases between them. The CDR3 consists of 13 residues. The CDR3 sequence is CASTYGGKAEQFF. The DNA for the CDR3 is TGTGCCAGCACCTACGGTGGGAAGGCTGAGCAGTTCTTC.

This clonotype was recorded many times. The genes are TRBV4-2 and TRBJ1-4, with 9 nucleotides matching TRBD1. The CDR3 has 16 amino acids. CDR1 and CDR2 from the germline V gene are LGHNA and YNFKEQ. J was trimmed by 7 bases and V by 4 bases; bases with no gene match: 10. The DNA for the CDR3 is TGTGCCAGCAGCCTAGACGGACAGGGGTTGGGTGAAAAACTGTTTTTT. Its protein is CASSLDGQGLGEKLFF.